This T cell receptor (beta chain) stems from a study of blood T cell repertoires in COVID-19. Study-wide background: Samples of COVID-19 (acute and convalescent) were obtained from the United States, Italy and Spain. From T cells, B-cell-depleted T cells, or PBMCs came the material, which was cDNA or gDNA.

This CDR3 is 15 amino acids long. Per germline, CDR1 LNHDA and CDR2 SQIVND (reference sequence). The junction had 10 bases not matched to a gene; V was cut back by 6 bases and J by 3 bases. In the original analysis: Cell counts per sample came from amplifying reference gene primers. TCRdb keeps only in-frame clones here, not all; method: immunoSEQ multiplex PCR. V, J and clone size reflect that table, while D and trimming were determined from the DNA. The table includes about 240,000 clones, about 70% detected once. The V and J genes are TRBV19 and TRBJ2-7; 8 nucleotides match TRBD1. The clonotype comes from a woman of 80 years or more with acute or convalescent COVID-19. Material: peripheral blood. The CDR3 coding sequence is TGTGCCAGTAGCAGGAGCCGGACAGGGATCTACGAGCAGTACTTC. It specifies CASSRSRTGIYEQYF.